Detailed here is one T cell receptor beta chain. This clonotype was seen ten or more times. Its specific antigen is unknown. No base quality values were provided; no much bigger clone lies one nucleotide off. The data stem from a study of neurological immune-mediated disorders (dated by TCRdb to about 2019). In terms of the full investigation: Among the approximately 35 multiple sclerosis patients, approximately 30 had relapsing-remitting MS and 3 had secondary progressive MS. Of the approximately 65 subjects in the cohort, about 14 were HAM/TSP patients, roughly 35 were multiple sclerosis patients, and some 20 were healthy controls. The study compared peripheral blood TCR-beta repertoires of HTLV-I-associated myelopathy (HAM/TSP) patients, multiple sclerosis patients and healthy controls using UMI-based sequencing. The 106 TCR-beta libraries included longitudinal samples, technical triplicates and paired sorted CD4+ and CD8+ T-cell subsets alongside PBMC samples. Overall study outcomes, separate from this receptor: Across subjects, expanded clones never shared an identical CDR3 amino acid sequence, which suggests that the TCR-beta repertoires in every group were private. The MS cluster showed no association with clinical or MRI features, and the authors stated that larger cohorts are needed. TCR clonal expansion was greatest in HAM/TSP patients and smallest in MS patients, who ranked below even healthy controls. In phylogenetic analysis, the repertoires of 18 of 34 MS patients grouped into a cluster of related CDR3 sequences, which suggests a possible signature at the repertoire level.

To synthesize cDNA, template-switch 5'RACE was performed with a primer carrying a 10-nucleotide random unique molecular identifier so that each TCR transcript was tagged. Every sequencing run covered 15-18 subjects and yielded more than 200 million TCR-beta sequences. The RNeasy kit was used to extract total RNA. The KAPA Real-time Library Amplification kit was used to amplify TCR-beta VDJ regions with primers targeting the TCR constant region and the 5'RACE anchor. Sample indexes and Illumina adaptors were added in a first PCR, and a second PCR then increased library yield. The roughly 650 bp TCR product was size-selected on a 2% E-gel SizeSelection system after Ampure bead purification. Before pooling, libraries had their quality checked on a Bioanalyzer, their concentration measured with Qubit, and their quantity determined with the Kapa Library Quantification kit. An Illumina HiSeq 2500 was used to sequence the libraries paired-end at 2 x 150 bp. To increase sequence diversity, about 23-32% phiX was spiked into each library pool. In the original analysis: Quality-filtered reads were processed with the UMI-based MiGEC pipeline, and over 75% of raw TCR sequences were removed by the MiGEC pipeline during error correction. IMGT germline references were used for alignment of VDJ genes, and clonotypes were defined by a unique CDR3 amino acid sequence together with V-J genes. Clonal expansion, Shannon diversity and CDR3 relatedness (CalcPairwiseDistances, ClusterSamples) were evaluated with VDJtools, and phylogenetic trees were built with CLCbio workbench. Expanded clones were defined as having at least 8 unique UMIs, based on coefficient-of-variation modelling across technical triplicates. The raw public data were reprocessed by TCRdb itself: fastp quality trimming at Q25, MiXCR clonotype calling, in-frame beta chains only. CDR3 protein duplicates are merged, each entry listing the most common genes and DNA. The V and J calls and clone size are TCRdb's, not the authors'. The sample table lists about 69,000 distinct CDR3 sequences, roughly 3.9% of them with a count of one. The top ten constitute 1% to 1.5% of the sample.

For unsorted PBMC libraries, 2 million PBMCs were used after storage in RNAlater at -80 degrees C until RNA extraction. The multiple sclerosis patients were enrolled in a US clinical protocol that used magnetic resonance imaging to evaluate disease progression. Peripheral blood was subjected to Ficoll-Hypaque density gradient centrifugation to isolate PBMCs, which were then cryopreserved in liquid nitrogen. The germline V gene provides CDR1 SGHAT and CDR2 FQNNGV. The CDR3 goes from the cysteine to the phenylalanine over 13 residues. Only CDR3 DNA remains: 39 bases, in frame from the first base. The junction carries 10 bases between V and J, which are trimmed by 4 bases and 6 bases respectively.

Recombination joined TRBV11-2 with TRBJ2-1, with the D segment identity uncertain. The sequence derives from a man aged 25-45 years with multiple sclerosis. Sequencing was done on a sample of PBMCs. The CDR3 protein: CASSSGRLNEQFF. The sequenced DNA: TGTGCCAGCAGCTCCGGACGTCTCAATGAGCAGTTCTTC.